Shown below are 19 T cell receptor beta chains from a single sample sequenced in a study of blood T cell repertoires in COVID-19 (TCRdb year 2020). Libraries were built with the immunoSEQ multiplex PCR assay. Entries here come from immuneACCESS through TCRdb and include only in-frame sequences with V and J called. Some clones fail to appear in such tables; in the studies checked, an unresolved V gene covers under half of the shortfall, and the cause of the remainder is unknown. For this sample there are about 370,000 clones; 87% appear just once. About 10% of the sample is held by the ten biggest clonotypes. The sequenced sample was peripheral blood. These receptors all come from a woman aged 30 to 39 with COVID-19, enrolled during active disease.

The J gene is TRBJ2-1, the V gene TRBV24-1, with TRBD2 matching 11 bases. The length of the CDR3 is 12 residues. Per the germline V gene, CDR1 is KGHDR and CDR2 is SFDVKD. The V segment lost 10 bases and the J segment 13 bases; nucleotides outside the gene matches: 8. The CDR3 spells CATRLAGGQQFF. The CDR3 region has the DNA TGTGCCACGCGTCTAGCGGGAGGCCAACAGTTCTTC.

This clone was seen a few times. The CDR3 DNA reads TGTGCCAGTCGCCCCGGAGTTAGCAATCAGCCCCAGCATTTT. Protein sequence: CASRPGVSNQPQHF. The chain carries TRBV19 and TRBJ1-5; no firm D call. This CDR3 region has 14 residues. Germline CDR1 LNHDA, CDR2 SQIVND (reference sequence). The ends were cut back, 8 bases at V and 0 bases at J, with 11 bases in the middle.

The chain links TRBV3-1 (or the pseudogene TRBV3-2) to TRBJ1-1; 7 positions agree with TRBD1. Trimming removed 3 bases from V and 3 bases from J; junction bases left unmatched: 4. The germline CDR1 and CDR2 sequences are LGHDT and YNNKEL (reference sequence). The CDR3 has 14 residues. The DNA for the CDR3 is TGTGCCAGCAGCCACATAGACAGGGACACTGAAGCTTTCTTT. It codes for CASSHIDRDTEAFF.

V and J are TRBV28 and TRBJ2-3, with 9 bases aligning to TRBD2. Germline-derived CDR1 and CDR2 are MDHEN and SYDVKM. J gave up 1 base and V 5 bases, and 7 bases lay outside the gene matches. The length of the CDR3 is 16 residues. CDR3 sequence (DNA): TGTGCCAGCAGTCTTCCATTAGCGGGAGGCACAGATACGCAGTATTTT. Protein sequence: CASSLPLAGGTDTQYF.

This rearrangement joins TRBV28 to TRBJ2-7; D is unclear. Trimming pared 5 bases from V and 7 bases from J, leaving 21 bases between. The germline V gene encodes CDR1 MDHEN and CDR2 SYDVKM. CDR3 length: 15 residues. CDR3 protein: CASSLDLYGWREQYF. CDR3 coding DNA: TGTGCCAGCAGTCTTGACCTTTACGGGTGGCGGGAGCAGTACTTC.

This clone was observed a few times. The chain recombines TRBV6-6 with TRBJ2-7; D remains unclear. With 3 bases removed from V and 2 bases from J, the gap between germline ends came to 8 bases. Germline assignment: CDR1 MNHNY and CDR2 SVGAGI (reference sequence). The CDR3 contains 13 residues. In DNA, the CDR3 is TGTGCCAGCAGTTATACACAAGCCTACGAGCAGTACTTC. This translates into CASSYTQAYEQYF.

This clone was counted a few times. V gene TRBV10-1 combines with J gene TRBJ2-7, with a possible D match to TRBD2 (6 bases). The germline V and J ends were trimmed by 3 bases and 9 bases, with 9 bases remaining between them. CDR1 and CDR2 (germline): WNHNN, SYGVQD (reference sequence). The CDR3 contains 11 residues. This CDR3 reads CASSEGRWQYF. The CDR3 nucleotides are TGCGCCAGCAGTGAAGGGAGGTGGCAGTACTTC.

The V call is TRBV28, the J call TRBJ1-1; no reliable D call. The V end lost 3 bases, the J end lost 3 bases, and 20 bases lay between the germline ends. Germline CDR1 MDHEN, CDR2 SYDVKM. CDR3 length: 17 residues. CDR3 in DNA: TGTGCCAGCAGTTTTCTTTTTGAGAGGGAAGTTCACACTGAAGCTTTCTTT. Residues: CASSFLFEREVHTEAFF. The full variable domain, completed using reference TRBV28 and TRBJ1-1, is DVKVTQSSRYLVKRTGEKVFLECVQDMDHENMFWYRQDPGLGLRLIYFSYDVKMKEKGDIPEGYSVSREKKERFSLILESASTNQTSMYLCASSFLFEREVHTEAFFGQGTRLTVV.

This clone was observed a few times. The chain uses TRBV6-5 and TRBJ1-5; 8 bases are a match to TRBD1. The germline CDR1 and CDR2 sequences are MNHEY and SVGAGI. V shed 4 bases, J shed 6 bases, and the junction held 2 bases outside the gene matches. This CDR3 spans 13 amino acids. The CDR3 protein is CASSSTGGQPQHF. In DNA form, the CDR3 reads TGTGCCAGCAGTTCCACAGGGGGTCAGCCCCAGCATTTT.

This clone was recorded once. This sequence joins TRBV29-1 and TRBJ2-1; TRBD2 agrees at 7 bases. The CDR3 sequence is 14 residues long. Trimming removed 1 base from V and 5 bases from J; junction bases left unmatched: 5. CDR1 is SQVTM, CDR2 ANQGSEA, per germline. CDR3 loop: CSVEGAGVDNEQFF. The CDR3 DNA follows: TGCAGCGTTGAAGGGGCGGGAGTCGACAATGAGCAGTTCTTC.

The rearrangement joins TRBV18 to TRBJ1-1, with 7 nucleotides matching TRBD1. Germline CDR1 and CDR2: KGHSH and LQKENI. The CDR3 is 13 residues long. V lost 1 base, J lost 6 bases, and 2 bases stayed unmatched. CDR3 sequence (DNA): TGTGCCAGCTCACCACAACAGGGGCCTGAAGCTTTCTTT. It is translated as CASSPQQGPEAFF.

The rearrangement links TRBV7-9 to TRBJ2-3, with 14 bases lining up with TRBD2. The V gene end was trimmed by 4 bases and the J gene end by 8 bases; junction bases not matched to a gene: 5. The CDR3 runs to 15 residues. CDR1 is SEHNR, CDR2 FQNEAQ, per germline (reference sequence). The CDR3 region is CASSYLTSGRGTQYF. In nucleotides, the CDR3 is TGTGCCAGCAGCTACCTGACTAGCGGGAGGGGTACGCAGTATTTT.

CDR3: CASSPRGSAAQYF. The CDR3 DNA reads TGTGCCAGCAGCCCTCGGGGTAGCGCTGCCCAGTACTTC. The chain couples TRBV27 to TRBJ2-5, with D maybe TRBD2 (5 bases). Germline V gene data show CDR1 as MNHEY and CDR2 as SMNVEV (reference sequence). V dropped 6 bases and J dropped 9 bases, with 17 bases sitting between them. The CDR3 covers 13 residues.

The V call is TRBV6-6, the J call TRBJ2-1; 11 nucleotides line up with TRBD1. CDR1 is MNHNY and CDR2 is SVGAGI in the germline V gene (reference sequence). J was trimmed by 8 bases and V by 4 bases; bases with no gene match: 7. This CDR3 comprises 15 residues. CDR3 coding DNA: TGTGCCAGCAGTTCCTTGGACAGGGGGCTGGATGAGCAGTTCTTC. Protein sequence: CASSSLDRGLDEQFF.

The chain links TRBV13 to TRBJ1-6, with 10 bases aligning to TRBD1. Germline V gene lookup returns CDR1 PRHDT and CDR2 FYEKMQ (reference sequence). The V segment lost 3 bases and the J segment 9 bases; nucleotides outside the gene matches: 2. CDR3 length: 14 residues. The CDR3 DNA reads TGTGCCAGCAGCTTCCGGGACAGGGGTTCACCCCTCCACTTT. It encodes CASSFRDRGSPLHF.

The chain is built from TRBV7-3 and TRBJ2-5; D might be TRBD1 (5 bases). The CDR3 sequence is 13 residues long. V gave up 8 bases and J gave up 2 bases, with 12 bases separating them. CDR1 is SGHTA, CDR2 FQGTGA, per germline. CDR3 bases: TGTGCCAGCGGCGATCAGGGACAAGAGACCCAGTACTTC. Encoded protein: CASGDQGQETQYF.

The rearrangement uses TRBV27 and TRBJ1-1; D perhaps matches TRBD1 (6 bases). CDR1 and CDR2 (germline): MNHEY, SMNVEV (reference sequence). Trimming took off 3 bases at V and 4 bases at J, with 15 bases between the two ends. CDR3 size: 15 residues. The CDR3 loop reads CASSFRGGEGTEAFF. Here the CDR3 DNA reads TGTGCCAGCAGTTTTCGCGGGGGCGAGGGCACTGAAGCTTTCTTT.

This chain uses TRBV5-1 with TRBJ1-4; possibly TRBD1 for D (6 bases). V dropped 0 bases and J dropped 5 bases, with 11 bases sitting between them. Germline assignment: CDR1 SGHRS and CDR2 YFSETQ. The CDR3 contains 15 residues. The CDR3: CASSLGVRGNEKLFF. Here the CDR3 DNA reads TGCGCCAGCAGCTTGGGGGTTAGGGGGAATGAAAAACTGTTTTTT.

V and J are TRBV24-1 and TRBJ2-3; weak D call: TRBD1 (5 bases). This CDR3 has 15 residues. The V gene lost 3 bases and the J gene lost 2 bases, with 11 bases spanning the gap. CDR1 is KGHDR and CDR2 is SFDVKD in the germline V gene. CDR3 loop: CATSDPTVPTDTQYF. The CDR3 coding sequence is TGTGCCACCAGTGATCCGACAGTTCCCACAGATACGCAGTATTTT.